A single TCR beta chain is shown here with its context. Only in-frame clones appear in the TCRdb table, and some are missing; sequencing was by immunoSEQ multiplex PCR. The table includes tens of thousands of clones, approximately 90% detected once. The CDR3 spans 15 residues. Trimming removed 3 bases from V and 7 bases from J, with 18 bases in between. Germline assignment: CDR1 LNHDA and CDR2 SQIVND (reference sequence). The data stem from a study of PD-L1 blockade in urothelial cancer. The chain has TRBV19 and TRBJ1-2, with a tentative D call TRBD1 (5 bases). This receptor was identified in an older woman with urothelial cancer. The sample consisted of PBMCs, taken around atezolizumab (anti-PD-L1) treatment. This CDR3 is CASSIFPSGNGGYTF. The CDR3 nucleotides are TGTGCCAGTAGTATTTTTCCGTCAGGGAATGGTGGCTACACCTTC. The variable domain in full, completed from reference TRBV19 and TRBJ1-2, reads DGGITQSPKYLFRKEGQNVTLSCEQNLNHDAMYWYRQDPGQGLRLIYYSQIVNDFQKGDIAEGYSVSREKKESFPLTVTSAQKNPTAFYLCASSIFPSGNGGYTFGSGTRLTVV.